This TCR beta chain is from a study of CD8 T cells in ankylosing spondylitis. Study-wide results and caveats: Blood of patients with ankylosing spondylitis appeared to be characterized by a TCR beta motif of seven or eight highly homologous variants. Clones linked to disease were reported to show significant enrichment in matched ankylosing spondylitis synovial fluid. CD8+ by phenotype, disease-linked clones were relatively rare in peripheral blood. In reactive arthritis synovial fluid and blood, some motif variants had been reported before.

This clonotype has more than one count but fewer than ten. The antigen remains unidentified. TCRdb analysed the 5' RACE reads with MiXCR anew, one entry per CDR3 protein. There are tens of thousands of distinct CDR3 sequences in the sample; roughly 10% occur only once, and around 30% lies in the top ten. V lost 3 bases and J 0 bases, leaving 11 bases between the germline ends. CDR3 length equals 15 residues. The sample was blood, either unsorted or a sorted T cell fraction (not recorded which). The TCR originated in a male donor with ankylosing spondylitis. This rearrangement joins TRBV12-3 or TRBV12-4 to TRBJ1-2; no definite D call. For the CDR3, the DNA is TGTGCCAGCAGTTTCGGACGGGATCCTAACTATGGCTACACCTTC. It yields the protein CASSFGRDPNYGYTF.